This TCR beta chain was recovered during a study of T and B cells in COVID-19 patients. Study summary: Blood was sampled from COVID-19 patients who were either actively infected or recovered.

As regards this clonotype: Antigen unknown.

The study's findings and limits: Early severe-case samples and blood from mildly ill patients during symptoms were in short supply. In COVID-19 patients, T cell receptor beta variable and joining gene use was reportedly strongly skewed. There were thousands of TCR clusters exclusive to the recovered cohort, some 30 with low generation probability.

TRB rearrangements were amplified by multiplex PCR with BIOMED2 TRB-A/B primers. TCRdb called the multiplex PCR reads again in MiXCR, with one record for every CDR3 protein. The repertoire includes some 21,000 distinct CDR3 sequences, approximately 29% of them detected once, and about 2.2% sits in the top ten. Blood genomic DNA input for TRB amplification was 250-500 ng. The clonotype was recovered from a human donor who had recovered from COVID-19. The sequenced sample was blood.

The CDR3 region is CASSPSSLGTDTQYF. The DNA of the CDR3 is TGTGCCAGCAGCCCTTCCTCGTTGGGCACAGATACGCAGTATTTT. The chain joins TRBV11-2 to TRBJ2-3, with unresolved D. Trimming cost V 5 bases and J 1 base, with 13 bases left between them. This CDR3 contains 15 residues. Germline loops: CDR1 SGHAT, CDR2 FQNNGV.